The clone carrying this T cell receptor (beta chain) occurred many times. Its cognate antigen is unknown. This sample is part of a study of response to subunit inactivated influenza vaccine. Study conclusions and caveats: Authors suggested seasonal influenza vaccinations each recruit few new T cells.

TCRdb itself ran the RT-PCR reads through MiXCR, one entry per CDR3 protein. The sample has 500,000 to 550,000 distinct CDR3 sequences, 7.5% to 8.5% seen once. Germline values: CDR1 SGHRS, CDR2 YFSETQ. The CDR3 is 14 residues long. Trimming removed 0 bases from V and 4 bases from J, with 5 bases in between. This sequence was found in a man aged 50 to 69 who received an inactivated influenza vaccine. The source was PBMCs from blood, collected roughly 24 months after vaccination. This chain uses TRBV5-1 with TRBJ1-6, with D unclear. CDR3 nucleotide sequence: TGCGCCAGCAGCTTGGAAGGGTATAATTCACCCCTCCACTTT. This encodes CASSLEGYNSPLHF.